The 16 T cell receptor beta chains below all came from one sample that was sequenced in a study of T-cell reconstitution after alpha-beta-depleted transplantation in children. Unique molecular identifiers were used in preparing the TCRbeta library. TCRdb reprocessed the PCR reads via MiXCR and lists one record per CDR3 protein. The sample lists fewer than 750,000 distinct CDR3 sequences, under 25% seen once, with roughly 13% in the top ten. The sample in question was PBMCs, mostly from graft donor cells, obtained 360 days after TCRalphabeta/CD19-depleted stem cell transplant. These TCRs come from a boy in the first two years of life who had a stem cell transplant for acute myeloid leukemia, so the T cells may come from the graft donor.

The rearrangement joins TRBV6-5 to TRBJ2-3; 7 bases are shared with TRBD1. Germline trimming cut 3 bases from V and 1 base from J; bases unmatched to any gene: 4. The CDR3 covers 15 residues. CDR1 is MNHEY and CDR2 is SVGAGI in the germline V gene. This chain's CDR3 is CASSYFQGGTDTQYF. The CDR3 nucleotides are TGTGCCAGCAGTTATTTCCAGGGGGGCACAGATACGCAGTATTTT.

This clonotype was detected only a few times. The chain uses TRBV6-5 and TRBJ1-1; TRBD1 aligns across 7 bases. In germline, CDR1 is MNHEY, CDR2 SVGAGI. V gave up 0 bases and J gave up 0 bases; unmatched junction bases: 10. The CDR3 totals 18 residues. This CDR3 is CASSYSHGQAVLNTEAFF. DNA of the CDR3: TGTGCCAGCAGTTACTCTCATGGACAGGCGGTACTGAACACTGAAGCTTTCTTT.

Turning to this clonotype: A much bigger clone sits one base away, suggesting this may be a read error. The chain combines TRBV29-1 with TRBJ2-1; 13 nucleotides match TRBD2. The trim removed 0 bases at V and 3 bases at J, leaving 8 bases unmatched. The length of the CDR3 is 18 residues. Germline CDR1 SQVTM, CDR2 ANQGSEA. CDR3 protein: CSVEEVGGLAGSYNEQFF. CDR3 in DNA: TGCAGCGTTGAAGAGGTTGGGGGACTAGCGGGGAGCTACAATGAGCAGTTCTTC.

At least ten counts were recorded for this clonotype. The chain recombines TRBV5-5 with TRBJ1-1; D is perhaps TRBD1 (5 bases). CDR3 length: 13 amino acids. CDR1 is SGHKS and CDR2 is YYEKEE in the germline V gene (reference sequence). Trimming pared 3 bases from V and 10 bases from J, leaving 16 bases between. CDR3 nucleotides: TGTGCCAGCAGCTGGGGCGACAGCGGAGGAGCTTTCTTT. It encodes CASSWGDSGGAFF.

V usage is TRBV7-9 and J usage is TRBJ2-1; D gene unclear. The germline CDR1 and CDR2 sequences are SEHNR and FQNEAQ (reference sequence). This CDR3 contains 10 residues. Trimming took off 8 bases at V and 9 bases at J, with 8 bases between the two ends. The CDR3 protein is CASPSREQFF. The CDR3 coding sequence is TGTGCCAGCCCATCGCGTGAGCAGTTCTTC.

This clonotype has only a few counts. The chain carries TRBV6-1 and TRBJ1-1; 8 bases fit TRBD1. The CDR3 is made up of 17 amino acids. The germline V gene encodes CDR1 MNHNS and CDR2 SASEGT. V lost 5 bases and J lost 1; bases outside the gene matches: 12. Here the CDR3 DNA reads TGTGCCAGCAGTCCTATCAGATACAGGGGGTGGAACACTGAAGCTTTCTTT. Translated, it gives CASSPIRYRGWNTEAFF.

At least ten counts were recorded for this clonotype. The chain links TRBV10-3 to TRBJ2-7; 9 positions match TRBD2. After removal of 11 bases from V and 2 bases from J, the junction contained 10 bases not matched to a gene. Germline V gene sequence: CDR1 ENHRY, CDR2 SYGVKD. This CDR3 is 14 amino acids long. This CDR3 reads CAAWAGGATYEQYF. The CDR3 coding sequence is TGTGCCGCATGGGCGGGGGGGGCTACCTACGAGCAGTACTTC.

This clonotype appeared many times. The junction departs from the called germline gene at one end, perhaps through a read error. The chain employs TRBV10-2 and TRBJ2-1; 8 nucleotides match TRBD2. Germline-derived CDR1 and CDR2 are WSHSY and SAAADI. This CDR3 is 12 amino acids long. The CDR3 DNA follows: TGCGCCAGCAGTGAGGGGGGACTAGGAGCTGCCTTC. It specifies CASSEGGLGAAF.

This rearrangement joins TRBV20-1 to TRBJ2-7, with 13 nucleotides matching TRBD2. Losses at the gene ends were 0 bases for V and 2 bases for J; bases not matched to a gene: 10. Germline lookup yields CDR1 DFQATT and CDR2 SNEGSKA (reference sequence). The CDR3 covers 18 residues. The CDR3 bases are TGCAGTGCTAGAGATCGGACTAGCGGGGGATTAGAACCCTACGAGCAGTACGTC. It yields the protein CSARDRTSGGLEPYEQYV.

V usage is TRBV12-3 or TRBV12-4 and J usage is TRBJ2-3, with D maybe TRBD1 (6 bases). CDR3 length: 18 amino acids. The ends were cut back, 1 base at V and 4 bases at J, with 21 bases in the middle. The CDR3 reads CASSLEMGAGSRSDTQYF. CDR3 bases: TGTGCCAGCAGTTTAGAAATGGGGGCAGGGTCTCGGTCAGATACGCAGTATTTT.

The chain uses TRBV5-8 and TRBJ2-2; tentatively, D is TRBD2 (7 bases). Trimming removed 6 bases at V and 6 bases at J, with 24 bases between. The CDR3 runs 17 residues. Per germline, CDR1 SGHTS and CDR2 YDEGEE. CDR3 protein: CASTIRLAGASAGELFF. CDR3 DNA: TGTGCCAGCACAATTCGGTTGGCGGGGGCCTCCGCCGGGGAGCTGTTTTTT.

This clonotype was recorded many times. V usage is TRBV7-2 and J usage is TRBJ2-1; D may match TRBD1 or TRBD2 (6 bases each). Trimming cost V 4 bases and J 15 bases, with 16 bases left between them. Germline V gives CDR1 SGHTA, CDR2 FQGNSA. This CDR3 has 12 amino acids. The CDR3, as DNA: TGTGCCAGCAGCTCGGTACTAGGGGGGTGGTTCTTC. Its translation: CASSSVLGGWFF.

This clonotype was seen at least ten times. The V and J genes are TRBV4-2 and TRBJ1-6, with TRBD1 as a possible D gene (5 bases). The V and J ends lost 0 bases and 7 bases respectively, with 13 bases between them. The V gene's germline CDR1 is LGHNA and CDR2 YNFKEQ. This CDR3 contains 16 residues. The DNA of the CDR3 is TGTGCCAGCAGCCAAGATCGAGAGTCAGGGAATTCACCCCTCCACTTT. The encoded protein is CASSQDRESGNSPLHF.

The chain employs TRBV5-5 and TRBJ2-7; D uncertain. Germline V CDR1 and CDR2: SGHKS, YYEKEE (reference sequence). The CDR3 sequence is 14 residues long. The V end was cut by 2 bases, the J end by 7 bases, with 16 bases between. CDR3 coding DNA: TGTGCCAGCAGCTTAGGCCAGCCCCCCTGGGAGCAGTACTTC. It translates to CASSLGQPPWEQYF.

This clonotype appeared a few times. The rearrangement uses TRBV21-1 and TRBJ1-4; the D call of TRBD1 is as the table states it, not checked on the DNA. TRBV21-1 is a recognized pseudogene. The CDR3 runs 13 residues. The CDR3 DNA sequence: TGTGCCAGCAGCAGCGGTACAGGCGAAAAACTGTTTTTT. Translation: CASSSGTGEKLFF.

This clonotype was found many times. This chain uses TRBV6-2 or TRBV6-3 with TRBJ2-5; no clear D gene. CDR1 is MNHEY, CDR2 SVGEGT, per germline. V lost 4 bases to trimming and J lost 3 bases, with 9 bases between them. This CDR3 has 13 amino acids. CDR3 loop: CASSSGPEETQYF. CDR3 DNA: TGTGCCAGCAGTTCCGGGCCTGAAGAGACCCAGTACTTC.